This TCR beta chain was captured by sequencing in a study of beta chain features in type 1 diabetes. Study summary: Healthy donors and patients had similar age, gender and cell yields.

The investigators reverse transcribed all of the isolated RNA, so they sequenced expressed TCRB transcripts. This table comes from immunoSEQ multiplex PCR, and its TCRdb copy is limited to in-frame clones, with some not included. The profile covers 250,000 to 400,000 clones, with 11% to 15% appearing a single time and under 8.5% taken by the ten largest. Each of the CD4+ naive, central memory, regulatory and stem cell-like memory populations was sorted via CD45RO/CCR7/CD25/CD127/CD95/CD27. Purities in excess of 98% were seen in all sorted populations. The CDR3 is 13 residues long. Trimming cost V 8 bases and J 3 bases, with 13 bases left between them. The germline gives CDR1 LGHNA, CDR2 YNFKEQ. This clone appeared a few times.

The sample taken for sequencing was central memory CD4+ T cells from blood. The clonotype originates from a man younger than 40 in good health. The chain combines TRBV4-2 with TRBJ2-5; D unclear. CDR3 region: CASEMKPKETQYF. CDR3 coding DNA: TGTGCCAGCGAAATGAAGCCCAAAGAGACCCAGTACTTC.